This TCR beta chain was identified in a study of OX40 agonist ivuxolimab in advanced cancers. Study summary: As their treatment, patients were administered ivuxolimab, an agonistic anti-OX40 (CD134) antibody. Study-wide results and caveats: With doses of 0.1 to 3.0 mg/kg, CD4+ and CD8+ blood T cells had undergone clonal expansion by week 6.

A remark on this clone: Its antigen is not known.

This CDR3 spans 14 amino acids. CDR1 is SGHDN and CDR2 is FVKESK in the germline V gene. Trimming removed 4 bases from V and 3 bases from J; junction bases left unmatched: 5. TCRdb's table, derived via immunoSEQ multiplex PCR, lists solely in-frame clones and lacks some. The data show tens of thousands of clones, roughly nine tenths seen once. Sequenced here: CD4+ or CD8+ T cells sorted from blood, sampled in a trial of the OX40 agonist ivuxolimab. The chain carries TRBV14 and TRBJ2-7; 8 bases line up with TRBD1. The TCR originated in an adult with an advanced solid tumor such as melanoma, head and neck, liver or kidney cancer. In DNA, the CDR3 is TGTGCCAGCAGCCCGGGACAGGTTCACTACGAGCAGTACTTC. Translating it yields CASSPGQVHYEQYF.